This passage covers 24 T cell receptor beta chains from one sample sequenced in a study of cytomegalovirus exposure and HLA in healthy donors. It was with 60 Vbeta and 13 Jbeta primers that the PCR ran. Measured with immunoSEQ multiplex PCR; TCRdb has only the in-frame clones, and not every one. The profile covers under 100,000 clones, with 65% to 80% appearing a single time and approximately 8.4% taken by the ten largest. Sequencing was done on a sample of PBMCs. The source is a human donor in good health.

This chain uses TRBV30 with TRBJ2-1; D remains unclear. The CDR3 extends over 13 amino acids. Trimming shortened V by 3 bases and J by 5 bases, and 11 bases separated the two germline ends. From germline, CDR1 is GTSNPN and CDR2 SVGIG (reference sequence). The CDR3: CAWRLLYHNEQFF. The CDR3, as DNA: TGTGCCTGGAGGTTGTTATATCACAATGAGCAGTTCTTC.

The genes are TRBV10-2 and TRBJ1-2; 7 bases fit TRBD1. Unmatched junction bases numbered 10, after V lost 6 bases and J lost 3 bases. This CDR3 comprises 15 residues. CDR1 and CDR2 (germline): WSHSY, SAAADI. The CDR3 DNA reads as TGCGCCAGCAGCTCCAATCGGGACAGTCACTATGGCTACACCTTC. As protein: CASSSNRDSHYGYTF.

This CDR3 is CASSLLQGTDTQYF. The DNA of the CDR3 is TGCGCCAGCAGCTTGTTACAGGGCACAGATACGCAGTATTTT. This rearrangement joins TRBV5-1 to TRBJ2-3, with D maybe TRBD1 (5 bases). In germline, CDR1 is SGHRS, CDR2 YFSETQ. Trimming removed 1 base from V and 1 base from J, with 7 bases in between. There are 14 residues in the CDR3.

This clone was counted once. The chain employs TRBV7-2 and TRBJ2-1; 9 bases match TRBD2. The CDR3 is made up of 13 amino acids. Looked up from germline, CDR1 is SGHTA and CDR2 is FQGNSA. V lost 5 bases and J lost 16; bases outside the gene matches: 12. CDR3 nucleotide sequence: TGTGCCAGCAGCAAGACGCGGACTAGCGTCGGTTTCTTC. Amino acid sequence: CASSKTRTSVGFF.

This clone appeared a few times. The genes are TRBV27 and TRBJ1-2; maybe TRBD1 (5 bases). This CDR3 contains 12 residues. CDR1 and CDR2 (germline): MNHEY, SMNVEV (reference sequence). V shed 6 bases and J shed 8 bases, with 13 bases lying between them. This CDR3 reads CASSSGMLGYTF. In nucleotides, the CDR3 is TGTGCCAGCAGCTCAGGGATGCTCGGCTACACCTTC.

The V call is TRBV5-6, the J call TRBJ2-7; 7 bases line up with TRBD1. CDR1 and CDR2 from the germline V gene are SGHDT and YYEEEE. Germline trimming cut 1 base from V and 2 bases from J; bases unmatched to any gene: 6. This CDR3 comprises 15 residues. The CDR3 coding sequence is TGTGCCAGCAGCTTGATCGACAGGGCAACCTACGAGCAGTACTTC. This sequence encodes CASSLIDRATYEQYF.

V usage is TRBV14 and J usage is TRBJ2-5; tentative D call: TRBD1 (5 bases). CDR3 length: 16 residues. Trimming took off 1 base at V and 1 base at J, with 13 bases between the two ends. CDR1 and CDR2 (germline): SGHDN, FVKESK. Written as DNA, the CDR3 is TGTGCCAGCAGCCAAGGGTTCGACAGATTCCAAGAGACCCAGTACTTC. Encoded protein: CASSQGFDRFQETQYF. Full variable domain (rest looked up from reference TRBV14 and TRBJ2-5): EAGVTQFPSHSVIEKGQTVTLRCDPISGHDNLYWYRRVMGKEIKFLLHFVKESKQDESGMPNNRFLAERTGGTYSTLKVQPAELEDSGVYFCASSQGFDRFQETQYFGPGTRLLVL.

The chain is built from TRBV10-3 and TRBJ2-1, with TRBD1 matching over 7 bases. The CDR3 is 12 residues long. Germline V gene data show CDR1 as ENHRY and CDR2 as SYGVKD. V trimming: 7 bases; J trimming: 8 bases; junction bases outside the gene matches: 5. The CDR3 reads CAIKRGQDEQFF. For the CDR3, the DNA is TGTGCCATCAAAAGGGGGCAGGATGAGCAGTTCTTC.

V and J are TRBV5-1 and TRBJ1-2; TRBD1 agrees at 9 bases. Trimming took 3 bases from V and 3 from J; bases not matched to a gene: 6. This CDR3 has 15 residues. The V gene's germline CDR1 is SGHRS and CDR2 YFSETQ. CDR3 sequence reads: CASSWGDRDDYGYTF. The CDR3 nucleotides are TGCGCCAGCAGCTGGGGGGACAGGGATGACTATGGCTACACCTTC.

CDR3: CASSSQAQLSEKLFF. The CDR3 nucleotides are TGTGCCAGCAGCTCACAGGCCCAACTTTCAGAAAAACTGTTTTTT. V gene TRBV14 combines with J gene TRBJ1-4; D is possibly TRBD1 (5 bases). The CDR3 runs to 15 residues. Deletions cut 5 bases from V and 8 bases from J, with 18 bases between. Per the germline V gene, CDR1 is SGHDN and CDR2 is FVKESK.

The chain couples TRBV4-1 to TRBJ2-7, with 10 bases aligning to TRBD2. This CDR3 has 14 residues. Trimming removed 2 bases from V and 4 bases from J; junction bases left unmatched: 2. In germline, CDR1 is MGHRA, CDR2 YSYEKL. The CDR3 region is CASSQLAGDYEQYF. CDR3 in DNA: TGCGCCAGCAGCCAACTAGCGGGGGATTACGAGCAGTACTTC.

The CDR3 sequence is CATESPTGSIEAFF. The CDR3 DNA reads TGTGCCACCGAATCCCCTACAGGGTCGATTGAAGCTTTCTTT. This rearrangement joins TRBV21-1 to TRBJ1-1; TRBD1, the D gene given by the table, was not confirmed from the DNA. TRBV21-1 is a known pseudogene. CDR3 length: 14 amino acids.

The rearrangement links TRBV6-5 to TRBJ1-2; no clear D. Trimming took 8 bases from V and 2 from J, leaving 15 bases between them. Germline-derived CDR1 and CDR2 are MNHEY and SVGAGI. This CDR3 has 14 residues. The chain's CDR3 is CASFGDPANYGYTF. The CDR3 DNA follows: TGTGCCAGCTTCGGAGATCCCGCCAACTATGGCTACACCTTC.

This clone was seen only a few times. One junction end disagrees with the germline gene, perhaps due to a read error. The CDR3 DNA is TGTGCCACCCGCAGAGGCGGGCAGAGCACCGGGGAGCTGTTTTTT. Translation gives CATRRGGQSTGELFF. The chain has TRBV15 and TRBJ2-2; possible D gene TRBD2, 5 bases. The V gene's germline CDR1 is LNHNV and CDR2 YYDKDF (reference sequence). The CDR3 has 15 residues.

This clone was observed a few times. The chain is built from TRBV21-1 and TRBJ1-5; the tabulated D call, TRBD1, remains unverified against the DNA. TRBV21-1 is tagged as a pseudogene. This CDR3 comprises 17 residues. CDR3: CASSKLDRVDSNQPQHF. In nucleotides, the CDR3 is TGTGCCAGCAGCAAACTCGACAGAGTCGATAGCAATCAGCCCCAGCATTTT.

This clone was seen only once. The J gene is TRBJ2-7, the V gene TRBV5-1; 8 nucleotides match TRBD2. The germline V gene encodes CDR1 SGHRS and CDR2 YFSETQ. This CDR3 comprises 15 residues. The V segment lost 4 bases and the J segment 4 bases; nucleotides outside the gene matches: 10. CDR3 in amino acids: CASSPGGQGSYEQYF. In DNA, the CDR3 is TGCGCCAGCAGCCCGGGGGGGCAGGGCTCTTACGAGCAGTACTTC.

The gene calls are TRBV9 and TRBJ2-2; TRBD2 matches 9 bases. J lost 5 bases, V lost 6 bases, and 11 bases had no gene match. CDR1 is SGDLS and CDR2 is YYNGEE in the germline V gene. The CDR3 runs 16 residues. The CDR3 bases are TGTGCCAGCATCAAATCGGCGGGAGGGTCGACCGGGGAGCTGTTTTTT. Translated, it gives CASIKSAGGSTGELFF.

The V gene is TRBV6-1, the J gene TRBJ2-2; 9 positions match TRBD2. V lost 0 bases and J lost 5; bases outside the gene matches: 7. The germline V gene encodes CDR1 MNHNS and CDR2 SASEGT. The CDR3 has 17 amino acids. The CDR3 nucleotides read TGTGCCAGCAGTGAAGCTGGCGGGGGGGGTGGTACCGGGGAGCTGTTTTTT. Its translation: CASSEAGGGGGTGELFF.

This clone was found a few times. J is TRBJ1-1 and V is TRBV4-1, with D perhaps TRBD1 (6 bases). Trimming removed 0 bases from V and 0 bases from J, with 8 bases in between. This CDR3 contains 15 residues. From germline, CDR1 is MGHRA and CDR2 YSYEKL. The CDR3: CASSQEGGLNTEAFF. CDR3 nucleotides: TGCGCCAGCAGCCAAGAAGGGGGACTGAACACTGAAGCTTTCTTT.

This chain joins TRBV9 and TRBJ1-1; tentatively, D is TRBD1 (5 bases). CDR3 length: 14 residues. CDR1 and CDR2 (germline): SGDLS, YYNGEE. V lost 0 bases and J 4 bases, leaving 10 bases between the germline ends. CDR3 region: CASSVGAGRTEAFF. In DNA, the CDR3 is TGTGCCAGCAGCGTAGGGGCGGGGCGCACTGAAGCTTTCTTT.

The chain is built from TRBV30 and TRBJ1-3; D gene ambiguous. In germline, CDR1 is GTSNPN, CDR2 SVGIG (reference sequence). The CDR3 totals 15 residues. Trimming pared 5 bases from V and 8 bases from J, leaving 22 bases between. DNA of the CDR3: TGTGCCTGGCTTTCTAACAGTGGGAGCTGGGACACCATATATTTT. Its protein is CAWLSNSGSWDTIYF.

The rearrangement links TRBV5-6 to TRBJ2-1, with 7 bases aligning to TRBD1. The junction had 13 bases not matched to a gene; V was cut back by 0 bases and J by 4 bases. Germline CDR1 SGHDT, CDR2 YYEEEE. CDR3 length equals 18 residues. The CDR3 DNA reads as TGTGCCAGCAGCTTGGTTTTGAGTCAGGGGGTGTGGTACAATGAGCAGTTCTTC. Its protein product is CASSLVLSQGVWYNEQFF. Combining the CDR3 with reference TRBV5-6 and TRBJ2-1 gives the whole variable domain DAGVTQSPTHLIKTRGQQVTLRCSPKSGHDTVSWYQQALGQGPQFIFQYYEEEERQRGNFPDRFSGHQFPNYSSELNVNALLLGDSALYLCASSLVLSQGVWYNEQFFGPGTRLTVL.

V and J are TRBV19 and TRBJ2-2; TRBD2 might be the D (6 bases). Trimming cost V 6 bases and J 4 bases, with 12 bases left between them. The CDR3 length is 14 residues. Germline CDR1 LNHDA, CDR2 SQIVND (reference sequence). CDR3 sequence: CASRRRAGTGELFF. DNA for the CDR3: TGTGCCAGTAGGAGGAGGGCAGGCACCGGGGAGCTGTTTTTT. Full variable domain (remainder filled in from reference TRBV19 and TRBJ2-2): DGGITQSPKYLFRKEGQNVTLSCEQNLNHDAMYWYRQDPGQGLRLIYYSQIVNDFQKGDIAEGYSVSREKKESFPLTVTSAQKNPTAFYLCASRRRAGTGELFFGEGSRLTVL.

This chain connects TRBV29-1 to TRBJ2-1, with 10 bases aligning to TRBD1. CDR3 length: 18 residues. Germline V gene sequence: CDR1 SQVTM, CDR2 ANQGSEA. Trimming removed 3 bases from V and 2 bases from J; junction bases left unmatched: 13. CDR3 region: CSVDGTGDPPGTYNEQFF. For the CDR3, the DNA is TGCAGCGTTGACGGGACAGGGGACCCCCCGGGCACCTACAATGAGCAGTTCTTC.